A single sample is the source of the 15 T cell receptor beta chains below, sequenced in a study of T cell responses to AZD1222 COVID-19 vaccine. Only in-frame clones appear in the TCRdb table, and some are missing; sequencing was by immunoSEQ multiplex PCR. The sample records some 200,000 clones, approximately 91% being singletons. The sample here was peripheral blood, taken 28 days after the second AZD1222 dose. The receptors stem from an adult who received the AZD1222 COVID-19 vaccine.

This clone was counted a single time. The chain couples TRBV28 to TRBJ1-1; 9 positions agree with TRBD1. Germline-derived CDR1 and CDR2 are MDHEN and SYDVKM. The CDR3 consists of 16 residues. Trimming cost V 5 bases and J 5 bases; bases outside gene matches: 12. CDR3 sequence: CASSINRGRFGTEAFF. CDR3 nucleotide sequence: TGTGCCAGCAGTATCAACAGGGGGCGCTTTGGTACTGAAGCTTTCTTT. Drawing the rest from reference TRBV28 and TRBJ1-1, the complete variable domain is DVKVTQSSRYLVKRTGEKVFLECVQDMDHENMFWYRQDPGLGLRLIYFSYDVKMKEKGDIPEGYSVSREKKERFSLILESASTNQTSMYLCASSINRGRFGTEAFFGQGTRLTVV.

The J gene is TRBJ2-1, the V gene TRBV11-2, with D tentatively TRBD2 (5 bases). Germline V CDR1 and CDR2: SGHAT, FQNNGV. V was cut by 5 bases and J by 5 bases, with 16 bases left in between. The CDR3 loop spans 15 amino acids. CDR3 residues: CASSPRGSKDNEQFF. The DNA of the CDR3 is TGTGCCAGCAGCCCACGGGGTTCTAAGGACAATGAGCAGTTCTTC.

V and J are TRBV24-1 and TRBJ1-4; D gene uncertain. CDR3 length: 15 residues. From germline, CDR1 is KGHDR and CDR2 SFDVKD. V was cut by 3 bases and J by 7 bases, with 14 bases left in between. The CDR3 reads CATSDGRPEGEKLFF. DNA of the CDR3: TGTGCCACCAGTGATGGTCGGCCGGAGGGTGAAAAACTGTTTTTT.

This chain joins TRBV7-8 and TRBJ1-1; D unresolved. The V gene's germline CDR1 is SGHVS and CDR2 FQNEAQ. Trimming left V 5 bases short and J 1 base short, with 11 bases between. The CDR3 is made up of 14 amino acids. This CDR3 is CASSPRAKNTEAFF. The CDR3 DNA sequence: TGTGCCAGCAGCCCACGGGCCAAGAACACTGAAGCTTTCTTT.

The rearrangement uses TRBV7-8 and TRBJ1-5; 9 nucleotides align to TRBD1. The V gene's germline CDR1 is SGHVS and CDR2 FQNEAQ. The CDR3 is made up of 15 amino acids. The junction had 9 bases not matched to a gene; V was cut back by 5 bases and J by 7 bases. CDR3 nucleotides: TGTGCCAGCAGCCAGATACAGGGGGCCAGCCAGCCCCAGCATTTT. Its translation: CASSQIQGASQPQHF.

The chain couples TRBV12-2 to TRBJ2-7; no check of the table's D call, TRBD2, against the DNA was made. TRBV12-2 is recorded as a pseudogene. The CDR3 totals 13 residues. The CDR3 region is CASRSGFRVEQYF. The CDR3 nucleotides are TGTGCAAGTCGCTCCGGGTTCCGGGTCGAGCAGTACTTC.

The rearrangement joins TRBV28 to TRBJ2-5; D possibly corresponds to TRBD2 (6 bases). Trimming cost V 6 bases and J 5 bases, with 37 bases left between them. From germline, CDR1 is MDHEN and CDR2 SYDVKM. This CDR3 spans 21 amino acids. CDR3 in DNA: TGTGCCAGCAGCCTTGGAGATGGGATTGGAGAAATCGGGGGACCCCGGGAGACCCAGTACTTC. As protein: CASSLGDGIGEIGGPRETQYF.

The chain links TRBV27 to TRBJ2-2, with TRBD2 matching 9 bases. Germline V gives CDR1 MNHEY, CDR2 SMNVEV (reference sequence). V trimming: 1 base; J trimming: 5 bases; junction bases outside the gene matches: 8. This CDR3 has 17 residues. CDR3 nucleotides: TGTGCCAGCAGTTTATACGGCGGGAGGGCCCGGACCGGGGAGCTGTTTTTT. This gives the protein CASSLYGGRARTGELFF.

The chain combines TRBV5-1 with TRBJ2-7, with 8 nucleotides matching TRBD2. This CDR3 is 15 amino acids long. J lost 4 bases, V lost 4 bases, and 10 bases had no gene match. The germline CDR1 and CDR2 sequences are SGHRS and YFSETQ. The CDR3 sequence is CASSPGGLAEYEQYF. The CDR3 coding sequence is TGCGCCAGCAGCCCAGGCGGACTAGCAGAGTACGAGCAGTACTTC. The full variable domain, rest sourced from reference TRBV5-1 and TRBJ2-7, is KAGVTQTPRYLIKTRGQQVTLSCSPISGHRSVSWYQQTPGQGLQFLFEYFSETQRNKGNFPGRFSGRQFSNSRSEMNVSTLELGDSALYLCASSPGGLAEYEQYFGPGTRLTVT.

The chain carries TRBV28 and TRBJ2-3, with D possibly TRBD2 on 6 matching bases. CDR1 is MDHEN and CDR2 is SYDVKM in the germline V gene. The CDR3 is 14 amino acids. V was clipped by 6 bases and J by 0 bases, with 10 bases between them. CDR3 DNA sequence: TGTGCCAGCAGCTACGGGAGTAGCACAGATACGCAGTATTTT. It specifies CASSYGSSTDTQYF.

This chain connects TRBV2 to TRBJ2-3; 9 bases match TRBD2. Per germline, CDR1 SNHLY and CDR2 FYNNEI. V lost 6 bases to trimming and J lost 0 bases; unmatched junction nucleotides: 7. The length of the CDR3 is 16 residues. CDR3 DNA: TGTGCCAGCAGACTCAGTACTAGCGGGAGCACAGATACGCAGTATTTT. This translates into CASRLSTSGSTDTQYF.

This clone has just one count. The genes are TRBV5-4 and TRBJ2-1; the D is unclear. V lost 1 base and J 10 bases, leaving 9 bases between the germline ends. Per germline, CDR1 SGHNT and CDR2 YYREEE (reference sequence). This CDR3 comprises 12 residues. The CDR3 nucleotides read TGTGCCAGCAGCTTGTCGGCTGTGGAGCAGTTCTTC. Encoded protein: CASSLSAVEQFF.

This clone showed up just once. This chain uses TRBV5-4 with TRBJ2-3, with a tentative D call TRBD2 (5 bases). Trimming cost V 0 bases and J 7 bases, with 12 bases left between them. The CDR3 length is 14 residues. Germline V gene sequence: CDR1 SGHNT, CDR2 YYREEE (reference sequence). The CDR3 coding sequence is TGTGCCAGCAGCTTGGGGACTTCTTCATATACGCAGTATTTT. Translating gives CASSLGTSSYTQYF.

In its sample, this clone was seen once. CDR3 DNA: TGTGCCAGTAGTCGGACAGGGACACCTTATAATTCACCCCTCCACTTT. Its protein product is CASSRTGTPYNSPLHF. The chain uses TRBV19 and TRBJ1-6, with 8 bases matching TRBD1. The CDR3 extends over 16 amino acids. J lost 4 bases, V lost 5 bases, and 7 bases had no gene match. Germline V gene lookup returns CDR1 LNHDA and CDR2 SQIVND (reference sequence).

The CDR3 here is CASSPHLTVTSPPTNEKLFF. CDR3 coding DNA: TGTGCCAGCAGCCCCCACCTGACAGTGACTTCCCCGCCAACTAATGAAAAACTGTTTTTT. The chain joins TRBV4-2 to TRBJ1-4, with a possible D match to TRBD1 (5 bases). The germline CDR1 and CDR2 sequences are LGHNA and YNFKEQ. V was trimmed by 4 bases and J by 0 bases, leaving 24 bases between them. The CDR3 is 20 residues long.